Below are 10 T cell receptor beta chains sequenced from a single sample in a study of shared clonotypes between healthy human individuals. Method: immunoSEQ multiplex PCR; TCRdb's copy keeps in-frame clones and lacks some. The profile shows approximately 320,000 clones, approximately 79% of them singletons. Sequencing input: memory CD4+ T cells sorted from blood. Subset noted: CD45RA-negative fraction. These receptors came from a man younger than 45 in good health.

The gene calls are TRBV5-4 and TRBJ2-1, with TRBD2 matching over 9 bases. The J segment lost 4 bases and the V segment lost 6 bases, leaving 8 bases of the junction unmatched. The germline gives CDR1 SGHNT, CDR2 YYREEE (reference sequence). The CDR3 extends over 15 amino acids. The CDR3 sequence: CASTLGGRGYNEQFF. DNA of the CDR3: TGTGCCAGCACCCTAGGCGGGAGGGGTTACAATGAGCAGTTCTTC.

There are a few counts of this clone. The chain joins TRBV6-1 to TRBJ1-1; possibly TRBD1 for D (5 bases). V lost 4 bases and J 1 base, leaving 25 bases between the germline ends. Germline V gene lookup returns CDR1 MNHNS and CDR2 SASEGT. The CDR3 length is 19 residues. The chain's CDR3 is CASSGTPPGPLRGNTEAFF. The CDR3 region has the DNA TGTGCCAGCAGTGGTACACCGCCGGGACCCTTACGAGGGAACACTGAAGCTTTCTTT.

This clone was detected only once. The chain links TRBV15 to TRBJ2-5; D gene ambiguous. Trimming pared 2 bases from V and 0 bases from J, leaving 4 bases between. Germline lookup yields CDR1 LNHNV and CDR2 YYDKDF (reference sequence). CDR3 length equals 13 residues. As DNA, the CDR3 is TGTGCCACCAGCAGAAGGTACCAAGAGACCCAGTACTTC. Translation: CATSRRYQETQYF.

V and J are TRBV5-4 and TRBJ2-2; 8 positions agree with TRBD1. In germline, CDR1 is SGHNT, CDR2 YYREEE (reference sequence). Losses at the gene ends were 4 bases for V and 2 bases for J; bases not matched to a gene: 4. The CDR3 totals 15 residues. The CDR3 nucleotides are TGTGCCAGCAGCCCGGGACAGGACAACACCGGGGAGCTGTTTTTT. Its protein is CASSPGQDNTGELFF.

J is TRBJ2-3 and V is TRBV10-3; 7 bases line up with TRBD2. This CDR3 has 14 amino acids. Germline CDR1 reads ENHRY; CDR2 reads SYGVKD. V lost 7 bases to trimming and J lost 2 bases; unmatched junction nucleotides: 6. The CDR3 is CAIKTSRSTDTQYF. In DNA, the CDR3 is TGTGCCATCAAGACTAGCAGATCCACAGATACGCAGTATTTT.

Turning to this clone: This may be a read error, as it is one base from a much larger clone. Other DNA sequences from this sample encode an identical CDR3 as well. The rearrangement joins TRBV5-1 to TRBJ1-1; D is unclear. This CDR3 has 15 amino acids. The V end was cut by 4 bases, the J end by 0 bases, with 13 bases between. Germline V CDR1 and CDR2: SGHRS, YFSETQ. CDR3 sequence (DNA): TGCGCCAGCAGCCTGGCCCCGGGGATGAACACTGAAGCTTTCTTT. Amino acid sequence: CASSLAPGMNTEAFF. The full variable domain, with the rest looked up from reference TRBV5-1 and TRBJ1-1, is KAGVTQTPRYLIKTRGQQVTLSCSPISGHRSVSWYQQTPGQGLQFLFEYFSETQRNKGNFPGRFSGRQFSNSRSEMNVSTLELGDSALYLCASSLAPGMNTEAFFGQGTRLTVV.

This chain connects TRBV29-1 to TRBJ2-3; D is perhaps TRBD2 (5 bases). The V end lost 7 bases, the J end lost 5 bases, and 7 bases lay between the germline ends. Germline loops: CDR1 SQVTM, CDR2 ANQGSEA. The CDR3 length is 10 residues. The CDR3 DNA reads TGCAGCGCTGAGGGAGATACGCAGTATTTT. It encodes CSAEGDTQYF.

V usage is TRBV30 and J usage is TRBJ2-3; D might be TRBD1 or TRBD2, each matching 6 bases. The CDR3 extends over 17 amino acids. Trimming left V 0 bases short and J 0 bases short, with 16 bases between. Germline CDR1 GTSNPN, CDR2 SVGIG (reference sequence). CDR3: CAWSVRGPYSSTDTQYF. Here the CDR3 DNA reads TGTGCCTGGAGTGTACGGGGGCCCTACTCTAGCACAGATACGCAGTATTTT.

Regarding this clone: A read error may be the cause here, since a much bigger clone is one base away. The chain combines TRBV5-1 with TRBJ2-1, with 14 bases matching TRBD2. Germline CDR1 reads SGHRS; CDR2 reads YFSETQ. The CDR3 loop spans 19 amino acids. The CDR3 DNA is TGCGTCAGCAGCGCGGGACTAGCGGGAGTGCCGAGGAGGGGGAATGAGCAGTTCTTC. Translating gives CVSSAGLAGVPRRGNEQFF.

V gene TRBV5-8 combines with J gene TRBJ2-7; the D is unclear. V lost 0 bases and J 2 bases, leaving 15 bases between the germline ends. There are 16 residues in the CDR3. Germline V gene lookup returns CDR1 SGHTS and CDR2 YDEGEE. This CDR3 is CASSLGLFGITYEQYF. In DNA, the CDR3 is TGTGCCAGCAGCTTGGGTCTGTTTGGGATTACCTACGAGCAGTACTTC.